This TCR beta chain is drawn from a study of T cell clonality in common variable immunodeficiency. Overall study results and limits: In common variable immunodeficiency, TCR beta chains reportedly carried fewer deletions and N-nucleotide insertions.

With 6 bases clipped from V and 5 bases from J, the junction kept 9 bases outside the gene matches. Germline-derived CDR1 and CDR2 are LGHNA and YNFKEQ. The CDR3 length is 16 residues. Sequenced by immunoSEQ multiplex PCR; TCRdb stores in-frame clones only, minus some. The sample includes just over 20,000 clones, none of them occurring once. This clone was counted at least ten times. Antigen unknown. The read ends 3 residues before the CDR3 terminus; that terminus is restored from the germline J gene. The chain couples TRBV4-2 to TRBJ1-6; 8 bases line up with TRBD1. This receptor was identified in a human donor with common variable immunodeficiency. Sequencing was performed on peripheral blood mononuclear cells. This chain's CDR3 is CASRLTQGGNNSPLHF. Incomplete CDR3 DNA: TGTGCCAGCAGACTCACACAGGGGGGGAATAATTCACCC.